This T cell receptor beta chain was captured in a study of T cell responses to AZD1222 COVID-19 vaccine. The CDR3 runs to 14 residues. V gave up 6 bases and J gave up 8 bases; unmatched junction bases: 12. The germline V gene encodes CDR1 KGHSH and CDR2 LQKENI. Study-level findings and limits: Seropositivity was recorded at baseline in only 6 or 7 AZD1222 recipients. Reports say nearly half of spike-specific TCRs go after unmutated variant regions. White British donors predominated, females outnumbered males, and clonal diversity was possibly underestimated.

TCRdb keeps only in-frame clones here, not all; method: immunoSEQ multiplex PCR. The sample consists of about 160,000 clones, around 92% of them appearing once. On this clone: Its specificity is not known.

This receptor was identified in an adult in good health. Material: peripheral blood, obtained on day 0 of AZD1222 vaccination. The J gene is TRBJ1-2, the V gene TRBV18, with TRBD1 identical over 7 bases. The CDR3 nucleotides are TGTGCCAGCTCGTCGACAGGGACGGAGGTCGGCTACACCTTC. Protein sequence: CASSSTGTEVGYTF.